These 25 T cell receptor beta chains were all obtained from the same sample, sequenced in a study of cytomegalovirus exposure and HLA in healthy donors. Primers for the PCR totalled 60 Vbeta and 13 Jbeta. Assay used: immunoSEQ multiplex PCR; TCRdb lists only in-frame clones, some missing. The profile covers around 120,000 clones, with 80% appearing a single time and around 3.3% taken by the ten largest. Sequenced material: PBMCs. Receptor source: a male donor in good health and CMV-seronegative.

The chain couples TRBV7-3 to TRBJ2-1; the D gene is possibly TRBD2 (5 bases). Germline values: CDR1 SGHTA, CDR2 FQGTGA. The CDR3 sequence is 12 residues long. With 5 bases removed from V and 8 bases from J, the gap between germline ends came to 10 bases. Here the CDR3 DNA reads TGTGCCAGCAGCCAAAGCGGCGATGAGCAGTTCTTC. It codes for CASSQSGDEQFF.

The J gene is TRBJ1-2, the V gene TRBV14, with TRBD1 matching 7 bases. In germline, CDR1 is SGHDN, CDR2 FVKESK. V gave up 4 bases and J gave up 8 bases; unmatched junction bases: 4. There are 12 residues in the CDR3. The CDR3 here is CASSPTGRGYTF. CDR3 DNA: TGTGCCAGCAGCCCGACAGGGCGAGGCTACACCTTC.

The rearrangement joins TRBV9 to TRBJ2-1; 8 bases are a match to TRBD1. The CDR3 runs 14 residues. V was clipped by 4 bases and J by 6 bases; unmatched bases: 6. The germline CDR1 and CDR2 sequences are SGDLS and YYNGEE. DNA for the CDR3: TGTGCCAGCAGCTGGACAGGGCTGGCCAATGAGCAGTTCTTC. Its translation is CASSWTGLANEQFF.

V gene TRBV18 combines with J gene TRBJ2-4, with D tentatively TRBD2 (5 bases). CDR1 KGHSH and CDR2 LQKENI come from the germline V gene. The CDR3 runs to 14 residues. Trimming shortened V by 0 bases and J by 3 bases, and 6 bases separated the two germline ends. CDR3 sequence (DNA): TGTGCCAGCTCACCACCCGGGGACAAAAACATTCAGTACTTC. This gives the protein CASSPPGDKNIQYF.

J is TRBJ1-5 and V is TRBV7-6; D may be TRBD1 (5 bases). This CDR3 comprises 14 residues. With 5 bases removed from V and 5 bases from J, the gap between germline ends came to 13 bases. Per the germline V gene, CDR1 is SGHVS and CDR2 is FNYEAQ. DNA for the CDR3: TGTGCCAGCAGCCAAAAATGGGGCTATCAGCCCCAGCATTTT. Amino acid sequence: CASSQKWGYQPQHF.

V usage is TRBV10-3 and J usage is TRBJ2-6, with 8 bases aligning to TRBD1. CDR3 length: 15 amino acids. The ends lost 7 bases at V and 2 bases at J; junction bases unmatched: 4. Germline CDR1 reads ENHRY; CDR2 reads SYGVKD. The CDR3 is CAINPTGAGANVLTF. The CDR3 DNA follows: TGTGCCATCAACCCGACAGGGGCTGGGGCCAACGTCCTGACTTTC.

The J gene is TRBJ2-7, the V gene TRBV30; a possible D gene is TRBD1 (6 bases). This CDR3 spans 11 amino acids. Germline CDR1 reads GTSNPN; CDR2 reads SVGIG (reference sequence). Trimming took 2 bases from V and 10 from J, leaving 12 bases between them. CDR3 amino acids: CAWSPNRDQYF. As DNA, the CDR3 is TGTGCCTGGAGTCCAAACAGGGATCAGTACTTC.

V and J are TRBV2 and TRBJ1-6; tentatively, D is TRBD1 (5 bases). Germline V gives CDR1 SNHLY, CDR2 FYNNEI. CDR3 size: 17 residues. V lost 4 bases, J lost 5 bases, and 18 bases lay in between. The CDR3 loop is CASSGAGVRSDNSPLHF. Here the CDR3 DNA reads TGTGCCAGCAGTGGGGCGGGGGTCAGGTCCGATAATTCACCCCTCCACTTT. The variable domain in full, with the rest retrieved from reference TRBV2 and TRBJ1-6, is EPEVTQTPSHQVTQMGQEVILRCVPISNHLYFYWYRQILGQKVEFLVSFYNNEISEKSEIFDDQFSVERPDGSNFTLKIRSTKLEDSAMYFCASSGAGVRSDNSPLHFGNGTRLTVT.

V gene TRBV12-2 combines with J gene TRBJ2-4; TRBD1, the table's D call, lacks a check against the DNA. TRBV12-2 is deemed a pseudogene. The CDR3 is 13 residues long. The CDR3 loop reads CAREPSTGVSQYF. DNA of the CDR3: TGTGCAAGGGAGCCCTCAACAGGTGTGAGTCAGTACTTC.

The chain is built from TRBV11-2 and TRBJ1-5; TRBD1 might be the D (6 bases). The CDR3 is 15 residues long. Trimming took 3 bases from V and 3 from J, leaving 12 bases between them. Germline CDR1 and CDR2: SGHAT and FQNNGV. DNA of the CDR3: TGTGCCAGCAGCTTGGGGCCAGGGGACAATCAGCCCCAGCATTTT. The encoded protein is CASSLGPGDNQPQHF.

The CDR3 DNA follows: TGTGCCAGCCGGGACAGGGTTCGCTCCTACGAGCAGTACTTC. As protein: CASRDRVRSYEQYF. This chain uses TRBV28 with TRBJ2-7; TRBD1 matches 9 bases. The length of the CDR3 is 14 residues. Germline V gene sequence: CDR1 MDHEN, CDR2 SYDVKM. V lost 8 bases and J lost 0; bases outside the gene matches: 5.

Only one count was recorded for this clone. CDR3 nucleotides: TGCGCCAGCAGCCAAGAAGGGGGTAATGGCTACACCTTC. Encoded protein: CASSQEGGNGYTF. The chain links TRBV4-3 to TRBJ1-2, with a weak D call TRBD1 (6 bases). Germline V lookup: CDR1 LGHNA, CDR2 YSLEER. V lost 0 bases and J 6 bases, leaving 8 bases between the germline ends. The CDR3 has 13 residues.

The chain is built from TRBV27 and TRBJ2-7, with 7 bases that match TRBD2. Trimming took 7 bases from V and 7 from J; bases not matched to a gene: 13. From germline, CDR1 is MNHEY and CDR2 SMNVEV (reference sequence). The CDR3 contains 14 residues. CDR3 residues: CASTVVAGAGEQYF. The CDR3, as DNA: TGTGCCAGCACCGTCGTCGCGGGAGCAGGTGAGCAGTACTTC.

This chain links TRBV10-1 with TRBJ1-1; 7 positions match TRBD1. The J segment lost 3 bases and the V segment lost 8 bases, leaving 12 bases of the junction unmatched. The CDR3 length is 15 residues. From germline, CDR1 is WNHNN and CDR2 SYGVQD (reference sequence). This CDR3 is CASGATTGEDTEAFF. Here the CDR3 DNA reads TGCGCCAGCGGTGCCACAACAGGGGAGGACACTGAAGCTTTCTTT.

This sequence joins TRBV28 and TRBJ2-7; 10 positions match TRBD1. This CDR3 is built from 15 residues. After removal of 6 bases from V and 0 bases from J, the junction contained 5 bases not matched to a gene. CDR1 and CDR2 from the germline V gene are MDHEN and SYDVKM. This CDR3 reads CASRVGQGDSYEQYF. The CDR3 DNA is TGTGCCAGCAGAGTAGGACAGGGGGACTCCTACGAGCAGTACTTC.

The J gene is TRBJ2-7, the V gene TRBV6-1; 10 nucleotides agree with TRBD1. The germline CDR1 and CDR2 sequences are MNHNS and SASEGT. This CDR3 has 13 residues. The trim removed 7 bases at V and 5 bases at J, leaving 5 bases unmatched. For the CDR3, the DNA is TGTGCCAGCACTTGGGGACAGGGGAACGAGCAGTACTTC. This translates into CASTWGQGNEQYF.

V is TRBV2 and J is TRBJ1-4; the match to TRBD1 covers 7 bases. This CDR3 comprises 11 residues. Germline trimming cut 7 bases from V and 12 bases from J; bases unmatched to any gene: 5. Germline values: CDR1 SNHLY, CDR2 FYNNEI. CDR3: CASILGQELFF. In DNA, the CDR3 is TGTGCCAGCATACTAGGACAGGAACTGTTTTTT. Together with reference TRBV2 and TRBJ1-4, the CDR3 gives the full variable domain: EPEVTQTPSHQVTQMGQEVILRCVPISNHLYFYWYRQILGQKVEFLVSFYNNEISEKSEIFDDQFSVERPDGSNFTLKIRSTKLEDSAMYFCASILGQELFFGSGTQLSVL.

This clone was seen more than once but under ten times. J is TRBJ2-7 and V is TRBV4-2; 10 bases line up with TRBD1. Germline loops: CDR1 LGHNA, CDR2 YNFKEQ. V shed 1 base and J 4 bases; nucleotides not matched to a gene: 7. The CDR3 extends over 16 amino acids. CDR3 DNA: TGTGCCAGCAGCCAAGTAGGTGGACAGGGGGGTTACGAGCAGTACTTC. Translation gives CASSQVGGQGGYEQYF.

V is TRBV5-1 and J is TRBJ1-1, with 8 nucleotides matching TRBD1. The germline gives CDR1 SGHRS, CDR2 YFSETQ. This CDR3 is 16 amino acids long. With 3 bases clipped from V and 2 bases from J, the junction kept 9 bases outside the gene matches. The CDR3 region is CASSSGQGMENTEAFF. Written as DNA, the CDR3 is TGCGCCAGCAGCTCCGGACAGGGAATGGAAAACACTGAAGCTTTCTTT.

The genes are TRBV6-5 and TRBJ2-6; no clear D. Germline values: CDR1 MNHEY, CDR2 SVGAGI. CDR3 length: 14 residues. The germline V and J ends were trimmed by 6 bases and 0 bases, with 6 bases remaining between them. Written as DNA, the CDR3 is TGTGCCAGCAGCAAGCTCTCTGGGGCCAACGTCCTGACTTTC. This encodes CASSKLSGANVLTF.

The chain has TRBV28 and TRBJ1-5; perhaps TRBD1 as D (5 bases). The V end lost 7 bases, the J end lost 5 bases, and 9 bases lay between the germline ends. Per germline, CDR1 MDHEN and CDR2 SYDVKM. CDR3 length: 12 residues. CDR3 residues: CASKEGDQPQHF. CDR3 coding DNA: TGTGCCAGCAAGGAAGGGGATCAGCCCCAGCATTTT.

The gene calls are TRBV28 and TRBJ2-2; 7 bases line up with TRBD1. The V gene end was trimmed by 5 bases and the J gene end by 6 bases; junction bases not matched to a gene: 12. CDR1 MDHEN and CDR2 SYDVKM come from the germline V gene. This CDR3 comprises 16 residues. CDR3 DNA: TGTGCCAGCAGTCCGGGTGCACTGACAGGGCCCGGGGAGCTGTTTTTT. It specifies CASSPGALTGPGELFF.

The chain joins TRBV14 to TRBJ1-6, with a tentative D call TRBD1 (5 bases). The CDR3 extends over 16 amino acids. Germline-derived CDR1 and CDR2 are SGHDN and FVKESK. The V and J ends lost 0 bases and 7 bases respectively, with 13 bases between them. For the CDR3, the DNA is TGTGCCAGCAGCCAAGATGGGGGGGGTTGGAATTCACCCCTCCACTTT. This codes for CASSQDGGGWNSPLHF.

This rearrangement joins TRBV15 to TRBJ2-5, with D possibly being TRBD2 (6 bases). The V gene lost 1 base and the J gene lost 2 bases, with 11 bases spanning the gap. CDR1 is LNHNV, CDR2 YYDKDF, per germline (reference sequence). There are 15 residues in the CDR3. CDR3 DNA sequence: TGTGCCACCAGCAGAGTACCTAGCGCACAAGAGACCCAGTACTTC. Its protein is CATSRVPSAQETQYF.

This clone was seen a single time. This sequence joins TRBV5-6 and TRBJ2-1, with 8 bases fitting TRBD2. Germline CDR1 SGHDT, CDR2 YYEEEE. The CDR3 spans 15 residues. J was trimmed by 4 bases and V by 4 bases; bases with no gene match: 7. The CDR3 nucleotides read TGTGCCAGCAGCCGACCGGGGGGGCCTTACAATGAGCAGTTCTTC. Its protein is CASSRPGGPYNEQFF.